This T cell receptor beta chain originates from a study of T-cell reconstitution after alpha-beta-depleted transplantation in children listed by TCRdb under 2016. Broadly, across the study: Using TCR repertoire profiling, the study followed T-cell immune reconstitution in a quantitative way in children after TCRalphabeta/CD19-depleted allogeneic hematopoietic cell transplantation. The paper's findings and limits, for the study overall: In some patients, high TCRbeta diversity at day 60 was attributed to recipient T cells and intrathymic progenitors that had survived conditioning. Apparently early alphabetaT-cell count recovery about two months after transplant reportedly relied on only several hundred rapidly expanded clones derived from non-depleted graft cells. Over subsequent months, a decline in hyperexpanded clone frequencies was noted, and after one year, T-cell counts and TCRbeta diversity were mostly ascribed to newly produced T cells.

Library generation was performed with PCR. Sequencing relied on an Illumina HiSeq 2500. To normalize quantification of the TCRbeta repertoire, the TCR libraries were built with molecular barcoding that relied on unique molecular identifiers. The public sequencing data were trimmed at Q25 with fastp and processed into clonotypes with MiXCR by TCRdb, which kept only in-frame beta chains. Entries that share a CDR3 protein sequence are merged under the most common genes and DNA. Here the sample has 550,000 to 800,000 distinct CDR3 sequences; around 13% occur a single time. Around 0.79% of the sample is taken by the ten largest. What this sample's treatment or condition label stands for: allogeneic hematopoietic cell transplantation with graft depleted of TCRalphabeta T cells and CD19 B cells. The transplant recipients were children given TCRalphabeta/CD19-depleted allogeneic hematopoietic cell grafts.

The germline V gene yields MGHRA for CDR1 and YSYEKL for CDR2. The CDR3 goes from the cysteine to the phenylalanine over 15 residues. Solely the CDR3 DNA is kept, with 45 bases framed from the first base. Compared with germline, V lacks 3 bases and J lacks 8 bases; bases without a gene match: 11. Comments on this clonotype: This receptor's antigen is unknown. Nothing much larger sits one base from this clone, and base qualities are not available.

The chain is made from TRBV4-1 and TRBJ1-2, with TRBD1 identical over 8 junction bases. The receptor was isolated from a girl aged 2-10 years with congenital amegakaryocytic thrombocytopenia, due to receive a stem cell transplant. The sample consisted of PBMCs, taken before TCRalphabeta/CD19-depleted stem cell transplant. The CDR3 has the sequence CASSHARGRGKGYTF. Read as DNA, the sequence is TGCGCCAGCAGCCATGCCAGGGGGCGCGGGAAAGGCTACACCTTC.